This TCR beta chain comes out of a study of CD8 T cells in ankylosing spondylitis. Notes on this clonotype: Its antigen is as yet unknown.

One entry per CDR3 protein, called by TCRdb with MiXCR from the 5' RACE reads. The data show about 500,000 distinct CDR3 sequences, with about 13% seen just once and approximately 7% held by the top ten. Study-level results: Roughly 8 highly homologous variants formed a TCR beta motif that appeared characteristic of ankylosing spondylitis blood.

The V and J ends lost 0 bases and 6 bases respectively, with 8 bases between them. The germline V gene encodes CDR1 MNHEY and CDR2 SVGAGI. This CDR3 contains 14 residues. The sequence was collected from a male donor with ankylosing spondylitis. The chain joins TRBV6-5 to TRBJ2-2, with D perhaps TRBD1 or TRBD2 (5 bases each). Sequenced sample: blood, either unsorted or a sorted T cell fraction (not recorded which). CDR3 residues: CASSYSGVAGELFF. As DNA, the CDR3 is TGTGCCAGCAGTTACTCGGGGGTAGCCGGGGAGCTGTTTTTT.